This T cell receptor (beta chain) emerged from a study of identical twins. Healthy Caucasians alone served as donors. V lost 7 bases to trimming and J lost 6 bases; unmatched junction nucleotides: 10. The length of the CDR3 is 15 residues. The germline CDR1 and CDR2 sequences are LNHDA and SQIVND (reference sequence). In TCRdb, the 5' RACE reads were re-called with MiXCR into one record per CDR3 protein. Counted here are 450,000 or so distinct CDR3 sequences, 13% to 15% occurring once; the ten biggest clones make up around 0.48%. A further study also used this sample, focusing on yellow fever vaccine responses in identical twins.

The sequenced sample consisted of CD4+ T cells sorted from blood. The rearrangement joins TRBV19 to TRBJ1-5; 9 bases are a match to TRBD1. This TCR derives from a woman aged 18-35 years in good health. As DNA, the CDR3 is TGTGCCAGTACCCAGGGGGGACAGGGAGGTCAGCCCCAGCATTTT. It encodes CASTQGGQGGQPQHF.